These T cell receptor beta chains were read from a single sample in a study of T cell clonotyping in hematopoietic cell transplantation. Here immunoSEQ multiplex PCR was the method, and the copy in TCRdb shows in-frame clones only, minus some. The sample has fewer than 100,000 clones, 90% to 97% seen once. This sample comprised peripheral blood mononuclear cells, obtained before stem cell transplant. All receptors come from a woman in her fifties or sixties with acute myeloid leukemia. Some clones in this sample may be carry-over from other donors' samples. Both conserved end residues are part of each CDR3. Only some rows state a clone size, as once, few, many or a class for expanded clones.

size: -; length: 16; V: TRBV2; CDR3: CASSGGGDRRTYEQYF
size: -; length: 13; V: TRBV6-1; CDR3: CASSEFSNQPQHF
size: once; length: 16; V: TRBV30; CDR3: CAWSVRFSGSTDTQYF
size: -; length: 14; V: TRBV6-1; CDR3: CASSAGRTQETQYF
size: -; length: 14; V: TRBV5-1; CDR3: CASSLMDTSYGYTF
size: once; length: 12; V: TRBV19; CDR3: CASSILNTEAFF
size: -; length: 15; V: TRBV4-1; CDR3: CASSQVIGVNTEAFF
size: -; length: 16; V: TRBV4-1; CDR3: CASSQGTGGNNQPQHF
size: -; length: 15; V: TRBV4-1; CDR3: CASSQVWTTGNTIYF
size: -; length: 15; V: TRBV5-1; CDR3: CASSLPSVGANEQYF
size: -; length: 11; V: TRBV20-1; CDR3: CSARELYGYTF
size: -; length: 16; V: TRBV5-6; CDR3: CASSLYPGQGSTEAFF
size: -; length: 15; V: TRBV5-1; CDR3: CASSPRVGDQETQYF
size: -; length: 14; V: TRBV5-4; CDR3: CASSGGQVGSPLHF
size: few; length: 15; V: TRBV5-6; CDR3: CASSPTAEGTDTQYF
size: -; length: 14; V: TRBV6-1; CDR3: CASRVRVRNQPQHF
size: -; length: 16; V: TRBV7-9; CDR3: CASSSRGQGVQYGYTF
size: -; length: 16; V: TRBV11-3; CDR3: CASSPGWAGGQETQYF
size: -; length: 13; V: TRBV7-2; CDR3: CASSPRGFTEAFF
size: -; length: 13; V: TRBV19; CDR3: CASSINGNQPQHF
size: -; length: 14; V: TRBV27; CDR3: CASSLSWVPYEQYF
size: -; length: 15; V: TRBV6-5; CDR3: CASSSSGTSTDTQYF
size: -; length: 15; V: TRBV6-6; CDR3: CASTLVGQGSEEQYF